This T cell receptor (beta chain) was sequenced in a study of shared clonotypes between healthy human individuals. General study findings and limits: Generation probability values for non-shared clonotypes were lower than those for clonotypes shared by all four donors.

Naive CD8 isolation took CD45RO-negative cells positively selected for CCR7 and excluded terminally differentiated effector memory CD45RA+ cells. CDR3 length equals 14 residues. Germline V gene data show CDR1 as LNHDA and CDR2 as SQIVND (reference sequence). Trimming cost V 8 bases and J 0 bases, with 13 bases left between them. To note about this clone: What it recognizes is unknown.

The table came from immunoSEQ multiplex PCR; TCRdb's copy has only in-frame clones and leaves some out. The sample contains about 1,800,000 clones, 85% to 95% of which appear only once. This TCR was recovered from a man aged 18-30 years in good health. The chain is built from TRBV19 and TRBJ1-2, with a tentative D call TRBD1 (6 bases). Sequenced input: naive CD8+ T cells sorted from blood. CDR3 nucleotide sequence: TGTGCCAGTGCGGGGGCCACTACTAACTATGGCTACACCTTC. Translating gives CASAGATTNYGYTF.